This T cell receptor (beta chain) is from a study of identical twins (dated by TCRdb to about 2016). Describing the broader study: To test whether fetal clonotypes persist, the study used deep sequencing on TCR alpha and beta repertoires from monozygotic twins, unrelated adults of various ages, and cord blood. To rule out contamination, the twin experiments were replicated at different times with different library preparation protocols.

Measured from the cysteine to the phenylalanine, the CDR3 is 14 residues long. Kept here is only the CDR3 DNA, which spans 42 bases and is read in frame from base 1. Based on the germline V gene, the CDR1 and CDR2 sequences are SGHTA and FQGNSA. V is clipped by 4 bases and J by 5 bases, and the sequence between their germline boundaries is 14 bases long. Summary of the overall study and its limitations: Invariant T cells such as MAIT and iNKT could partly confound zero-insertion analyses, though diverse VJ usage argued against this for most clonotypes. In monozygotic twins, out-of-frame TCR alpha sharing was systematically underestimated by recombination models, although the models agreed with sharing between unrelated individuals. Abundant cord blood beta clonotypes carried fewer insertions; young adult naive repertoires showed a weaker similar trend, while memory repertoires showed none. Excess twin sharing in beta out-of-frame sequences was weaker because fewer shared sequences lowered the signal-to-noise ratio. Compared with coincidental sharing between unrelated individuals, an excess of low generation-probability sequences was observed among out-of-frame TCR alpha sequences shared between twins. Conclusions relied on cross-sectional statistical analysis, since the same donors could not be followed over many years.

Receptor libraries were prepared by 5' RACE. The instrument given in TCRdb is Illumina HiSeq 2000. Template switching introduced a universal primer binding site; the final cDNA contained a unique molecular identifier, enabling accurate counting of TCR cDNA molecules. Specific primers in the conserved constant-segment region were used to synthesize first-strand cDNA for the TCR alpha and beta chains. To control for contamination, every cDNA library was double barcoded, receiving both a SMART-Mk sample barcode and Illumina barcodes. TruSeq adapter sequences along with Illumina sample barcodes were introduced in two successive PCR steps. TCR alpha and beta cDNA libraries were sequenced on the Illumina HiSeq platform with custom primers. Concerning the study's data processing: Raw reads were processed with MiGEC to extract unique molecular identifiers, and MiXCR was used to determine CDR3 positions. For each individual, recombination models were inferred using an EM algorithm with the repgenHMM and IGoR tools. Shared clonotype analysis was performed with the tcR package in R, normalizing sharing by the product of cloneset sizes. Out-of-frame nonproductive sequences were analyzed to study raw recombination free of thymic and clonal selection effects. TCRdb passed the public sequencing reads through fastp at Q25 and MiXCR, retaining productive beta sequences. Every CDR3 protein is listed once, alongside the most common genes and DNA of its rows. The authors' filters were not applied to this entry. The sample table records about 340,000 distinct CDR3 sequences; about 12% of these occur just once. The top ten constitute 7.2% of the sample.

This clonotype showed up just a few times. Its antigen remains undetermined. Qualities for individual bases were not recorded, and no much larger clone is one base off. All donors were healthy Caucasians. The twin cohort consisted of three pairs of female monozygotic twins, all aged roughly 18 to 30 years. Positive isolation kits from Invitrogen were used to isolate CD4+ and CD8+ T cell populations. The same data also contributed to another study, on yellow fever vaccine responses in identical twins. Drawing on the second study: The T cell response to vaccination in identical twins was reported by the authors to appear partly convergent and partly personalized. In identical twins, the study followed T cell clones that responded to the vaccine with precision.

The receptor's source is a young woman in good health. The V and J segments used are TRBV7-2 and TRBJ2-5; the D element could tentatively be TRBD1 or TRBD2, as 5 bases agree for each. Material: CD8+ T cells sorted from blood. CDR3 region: CASSSGTFGETQYF. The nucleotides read TGTGCCAGCAGCTCCGGGACCTTTGGGGAGACCCAGTACTTC.